This T cell receptor beta chain was recovered during a study of blood T cell repertoires in COVID-19. For the study at large: Both acute and convalescent COVID-19 samples were obtained from the United States, Italy and Spain. In each case, the material was cDNA or gDNA derived from T cells, B-cell-depleted T cells, or PBMCs.

The V gene lost 2 bases and the J gene lost 0 bases, with 8 bases spanning the gap. The germline gives CDR1 MDHEN, CDR2 SYDVKM. This CDR3 contains 15 residues. As originally analysed: How many nucleated cells were present was estimated from reference gene primer amplification. Repertoires were generated with immunoSEQ multiplex PCR, while TCRdb's copy carries only in-frame clones and drops some. That table furnishes V, J and clone size, whereas the DNA furnished D and trimming. The table has some 350,000 clones, around 91% seen once. Sequencing was performed on peripheral blood. The chain recombines TRBV28 with TRBJ1-3, with unresolved D. This clonotype originated in a man aged 18 to 30 with active or convalescent COVID-19. DNA of the CDR3: TGTGCCAGCAGTTTAACGCTGAGCTCTGGAAACACCATATATTTT. Protein sequence: CASSLTLSSGNTIYF.